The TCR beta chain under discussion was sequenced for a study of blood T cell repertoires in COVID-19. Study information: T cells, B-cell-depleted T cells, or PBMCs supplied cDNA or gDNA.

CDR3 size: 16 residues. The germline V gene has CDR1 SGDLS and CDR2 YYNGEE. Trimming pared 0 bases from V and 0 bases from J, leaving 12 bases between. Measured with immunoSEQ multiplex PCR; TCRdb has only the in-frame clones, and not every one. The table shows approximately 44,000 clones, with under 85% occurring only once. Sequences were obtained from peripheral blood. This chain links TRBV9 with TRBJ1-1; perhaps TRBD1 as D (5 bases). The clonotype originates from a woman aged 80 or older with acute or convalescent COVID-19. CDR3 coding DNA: TGTGCCAGCAGCGTAGAGGTAGGGGCCATGAACACTGAAGCTTTCTTT. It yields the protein CASSVEVGAMNTEAFF.